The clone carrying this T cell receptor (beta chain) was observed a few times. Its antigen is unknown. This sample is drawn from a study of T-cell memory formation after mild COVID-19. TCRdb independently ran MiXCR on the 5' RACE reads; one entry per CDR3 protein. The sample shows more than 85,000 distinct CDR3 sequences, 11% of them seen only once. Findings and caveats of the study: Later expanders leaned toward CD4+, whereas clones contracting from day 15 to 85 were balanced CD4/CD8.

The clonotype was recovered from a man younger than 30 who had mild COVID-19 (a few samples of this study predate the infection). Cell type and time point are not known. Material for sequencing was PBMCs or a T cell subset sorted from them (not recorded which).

The DNA of the CDR3 is TGCGCCAGCAGCCAGGGGACCTTAAGCTCTGGAAACACCATATATTTT. Amino acid sequence: CASSQGTLSSGNTIYF. This chain links TRBV4-1 with TRBJ1-3; maybe TRBD1 (5 bases). This CDR3 contains 16 residues. V was pared by 3 bases and J by 0 bases, with 12 bases between. Germline CDR1 MGHRA, CDR2 YSYEKL.